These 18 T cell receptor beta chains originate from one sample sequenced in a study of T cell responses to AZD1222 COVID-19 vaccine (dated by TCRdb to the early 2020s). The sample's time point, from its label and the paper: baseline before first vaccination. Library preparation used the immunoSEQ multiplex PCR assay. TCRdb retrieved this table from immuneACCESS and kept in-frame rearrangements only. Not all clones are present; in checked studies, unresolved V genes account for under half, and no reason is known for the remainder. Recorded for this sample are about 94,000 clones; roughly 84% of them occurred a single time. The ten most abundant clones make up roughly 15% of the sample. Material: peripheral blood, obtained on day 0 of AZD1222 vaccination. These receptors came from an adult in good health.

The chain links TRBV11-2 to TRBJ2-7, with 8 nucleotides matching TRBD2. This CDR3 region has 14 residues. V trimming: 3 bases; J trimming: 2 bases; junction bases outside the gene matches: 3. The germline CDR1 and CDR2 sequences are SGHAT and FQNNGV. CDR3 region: CASSFARGAYEQYF. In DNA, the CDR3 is TGTGCCAGCAGCTTTGCGCGGGGGGCCTACGAGCAGTACTTC. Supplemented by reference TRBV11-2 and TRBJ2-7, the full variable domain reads EAGVAQSPRYKIIEKRQSVAFWCNPISGHATLYWYQQILGQGPKLLIQFQNNGVVDDSQLPKDRFSAERLKGVDSTLKIQPAKLEDSAVYLCASSFARGAYEQYFGPGTRLTVT.

Written as DNA, the CDR3 is TGTGCCAGCTCACCCACGGCGCCAGGCTCTGGAAACACCATATATTTT. Encoded protein: CASSPTAPGSGNTIYF. This chain uses TRBV18 with TRBJ1-3, with unresolved D. This CDR3 spans 16 amino acids. V lost 3 bases to trimming and J lost 0 bases, with 12 bases between them. Per germline, CDR1 KGHSH and CDR2 LQKENI.

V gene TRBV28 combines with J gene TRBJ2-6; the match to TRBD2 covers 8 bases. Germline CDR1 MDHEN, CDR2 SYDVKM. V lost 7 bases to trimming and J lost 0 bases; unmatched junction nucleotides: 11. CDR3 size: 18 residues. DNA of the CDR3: TGTGCCAGCACCAGAAGGAGCGGGGGTTTCTCTGGGGCCAACGTCCTGACTTTC. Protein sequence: CASTRRSGGFSGANVLTF. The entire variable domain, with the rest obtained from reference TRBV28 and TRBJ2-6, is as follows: DVKVTQSSRYLVKRTGEKVFLECVQDMDHENMFWYRQDPGLGLRLIYFSYDVKMKEKGDIPEGYSVSREKKERFSLILESASTNQTSMYLCASTRRSGGFSGANVLTFGAGSRLTVL.

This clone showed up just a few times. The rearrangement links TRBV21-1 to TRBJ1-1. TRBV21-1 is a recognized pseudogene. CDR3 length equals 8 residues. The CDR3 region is CASSPAFF. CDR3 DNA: TGTGCCAGCAGCCCGGCTTTCTTT.

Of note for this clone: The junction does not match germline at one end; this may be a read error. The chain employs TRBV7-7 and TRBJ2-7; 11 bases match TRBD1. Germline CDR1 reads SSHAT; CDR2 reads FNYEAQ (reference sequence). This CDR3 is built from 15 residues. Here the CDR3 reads CASKTEGQGAGEQYF. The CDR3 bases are TGTGCTAGCAAAACAGAAGGACAGGGGGCGGGTGAGCAGTACTTC.

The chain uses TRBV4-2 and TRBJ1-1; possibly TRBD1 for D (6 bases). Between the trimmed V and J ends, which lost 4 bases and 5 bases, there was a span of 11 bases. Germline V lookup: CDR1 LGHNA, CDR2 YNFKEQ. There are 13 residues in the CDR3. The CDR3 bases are TGTGCCAGCAGCCCTACGACAGGAACTGAAGCTTTCTTT. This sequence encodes CASSPTTGTEAFF.

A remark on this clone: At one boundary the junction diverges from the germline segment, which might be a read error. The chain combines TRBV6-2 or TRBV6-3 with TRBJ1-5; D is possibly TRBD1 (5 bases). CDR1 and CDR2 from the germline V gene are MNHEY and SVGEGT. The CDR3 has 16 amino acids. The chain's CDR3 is CASSDSPGRPRQPQHF. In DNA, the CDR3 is TGTGCCAGCAGTGACTCTCCGGGACGCCCGAGGCAGCCCCAGCATTTT.

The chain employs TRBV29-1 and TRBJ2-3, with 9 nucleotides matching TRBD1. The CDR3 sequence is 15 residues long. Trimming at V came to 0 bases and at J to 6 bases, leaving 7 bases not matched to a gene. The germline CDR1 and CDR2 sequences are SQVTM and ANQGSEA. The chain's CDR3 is CSVEDGTGPNDTQYF. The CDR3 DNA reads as TGCAGCGTTGAAGATGGGACAGGGCCGAACGATACGCAGTATTTT.

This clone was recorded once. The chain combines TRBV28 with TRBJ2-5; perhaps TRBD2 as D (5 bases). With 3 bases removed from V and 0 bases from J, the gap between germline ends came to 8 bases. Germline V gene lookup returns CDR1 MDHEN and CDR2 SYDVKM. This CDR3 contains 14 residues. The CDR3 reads CASSFPGNQETQYF. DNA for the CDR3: TGTGCCAGCAGTTTCCCCGGGAACCAAGAGACCCAGTACTTC.

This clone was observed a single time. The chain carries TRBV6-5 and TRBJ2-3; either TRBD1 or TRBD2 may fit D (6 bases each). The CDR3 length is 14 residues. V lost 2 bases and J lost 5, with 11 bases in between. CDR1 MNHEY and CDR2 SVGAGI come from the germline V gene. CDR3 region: CASSYPGGQDTQYF. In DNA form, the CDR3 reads TGTGCCAGCAGTTACCCTGGGGGGCAAGATACGCAGTATTTT.

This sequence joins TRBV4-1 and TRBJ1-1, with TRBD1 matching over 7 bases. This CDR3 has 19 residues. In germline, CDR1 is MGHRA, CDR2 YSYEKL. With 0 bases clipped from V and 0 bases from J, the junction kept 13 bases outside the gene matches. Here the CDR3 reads CASSQDIYRGINMNTEAFF. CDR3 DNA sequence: TGCGCCAGCAGCCAAGATATCTACAGGGGTATTAACATGAACACTGAAGCTTTCTTT.

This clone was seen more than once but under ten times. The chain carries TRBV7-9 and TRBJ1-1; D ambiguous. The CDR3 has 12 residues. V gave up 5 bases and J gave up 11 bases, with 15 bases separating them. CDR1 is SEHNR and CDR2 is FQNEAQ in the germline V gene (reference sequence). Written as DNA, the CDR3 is TGTGCCAGCAGCGAATTAGGCGGAGCGGCTTTCTTT. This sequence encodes CASSELGGAAFF.

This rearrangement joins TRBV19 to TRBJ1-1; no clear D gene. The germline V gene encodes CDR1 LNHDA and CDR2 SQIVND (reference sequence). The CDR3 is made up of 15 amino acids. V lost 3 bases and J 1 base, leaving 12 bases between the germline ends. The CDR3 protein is CASSIHVAKNTEAFF. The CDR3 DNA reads TGTGCCAGTAGTATTCATGTTGCCAAGAACACTGAAGCTTTCTTT.

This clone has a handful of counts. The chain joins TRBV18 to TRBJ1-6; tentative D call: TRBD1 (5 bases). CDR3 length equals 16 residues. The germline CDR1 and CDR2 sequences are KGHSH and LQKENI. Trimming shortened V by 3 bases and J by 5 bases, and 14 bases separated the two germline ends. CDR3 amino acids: CASSPNLGRNNSPLHF. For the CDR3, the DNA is TGTGCCAGCTCACCCAACCTGGGACGGAATAATTCACCCCTCCACTTT.

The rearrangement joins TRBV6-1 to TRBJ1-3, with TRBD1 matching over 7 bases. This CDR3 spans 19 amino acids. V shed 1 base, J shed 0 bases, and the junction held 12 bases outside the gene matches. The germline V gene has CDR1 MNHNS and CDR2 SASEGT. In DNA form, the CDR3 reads TGTGCCAGCAGTGAAGGATCGGGACAGATTCGCCTCTCTGGAAACACCATATATTTT. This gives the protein CASSEGSGQIRLSGNTIYF.

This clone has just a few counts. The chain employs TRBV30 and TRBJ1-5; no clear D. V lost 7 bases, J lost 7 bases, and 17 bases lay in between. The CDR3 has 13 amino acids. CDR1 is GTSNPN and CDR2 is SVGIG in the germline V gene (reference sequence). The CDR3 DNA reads TGTGCCTCCCAAGGCCTCGGAGGACAGCCCCAGCATTTT. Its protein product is CASQGLGGQPQHF.

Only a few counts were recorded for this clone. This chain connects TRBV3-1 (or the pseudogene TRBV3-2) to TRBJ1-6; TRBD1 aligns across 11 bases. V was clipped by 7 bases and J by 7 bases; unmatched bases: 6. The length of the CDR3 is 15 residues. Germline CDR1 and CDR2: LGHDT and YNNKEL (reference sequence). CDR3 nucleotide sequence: TGTGCCAGCACCGACGGGGACAGGGGGAATTCACCCCTCCACTTT. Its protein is CASTDGDRGNSPLHF.

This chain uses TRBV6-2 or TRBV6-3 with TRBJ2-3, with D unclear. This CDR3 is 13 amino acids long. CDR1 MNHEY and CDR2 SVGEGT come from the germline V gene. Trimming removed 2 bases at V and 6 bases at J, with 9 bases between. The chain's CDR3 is CASSYLASDTQYF. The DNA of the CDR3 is TGTGCCAGCAGTTACCTGGCTTCCGATACGCAGTATTTT.